The clone carrying this T cell receptor (beta chain) was seen a few times. Its antigen is unidentified. This specimen belongs to a study of metastatic and nonmetastatic thyroid tumors. Across the study: Repertoires from blood and tumor or nodule tissue of malignant and benign thyroid patients were compared.

Thyroid surgery was preceded by no treatment in any patient. The CDR3 is made up of 15 amino acids. Germline CDR1 is SNHLY and CDR2 is FYNNEI. With 5 bases removed from V and 4 bases from J, the gap between germline ends came to 18 bases. Overall study results and limits: Significantly higher TCR beta diversity was reportedly seen in malignant thyroid tumors than benign nodules, in blood and tumor.

As processed by the authors: Differences in CDR3 between clinicopathological groups were drawn on to build a classifier intended to discriminate distant-metastatic papillary thyroid cancer patients. With MiXCR, TCRdb reprocessed the PCR reads. TCRdb assigned the V and J calls; the authors' analysis was not used. The sample includes approximately 38,000 clones, around a third of them seen just once. Sequencing was carried out using tumor tissue. The source is a female donor with papillary thyroid cancer or a benign thyroid nodule (not recorded which). Some clones in this sample may be carry-over from other donors' samples. The genes are TRBV2 and TRBJ2-7; TRBD1 is a possible D gene (6 bases). CDR3 DNA sequence: TGTGCCAGCAGTCGATCTCAGGGGACGTCATACGAGCAGTACTTC. This gives the protein CASSRSQGTSYEQYF.